These T cell receptor beta chains were read from a single sample in a study of T cell repertoires in cytomegalovirus infection. TCRdb recomputed calls from the reads with MiXCR, one row per CDR3 protein. The sample lists approximately 910,000 distinct CDR3 sequences; approximately 30% were seen once. Antigens of these TCRs are unknown. Material: cultured CD8+ T cells from PBMCs, obtained from culture after CMV antigen stimulation. The receptors stem from a human donor in good health (CMV status not recorded). Some clones in this sample may be carry-over from other donors' samples. The CDR3 runs from the conserved cysteine through the conserved F or W. The D gene is left open where the match is weak. A clone size is listed for some rows: how often the clone was seen (once, few, many), or a class if it is expanded.

>TRBJ2-3|TRBV29-1|.|.
TGCAGCGGACTAGCAAAGGGGGGGGAGCCGAATACGCAGTATTTT
CSGLAKGGEPNTQYF
>TRBJ2-2|TRBV6-4|.|.
TGTGCCAGCAGTGACAGGGCTCCCGGGGAGCTGTTTTTT
CASSDRAPGELFF
>TRBJ2-7|TRBV20-1|few|.
TGCAGTGCTAGGGGACCTAACGAGGCCTACGAGCAGTACTTC
CSARGPNEAYEQYF
>TRBJ2-5|TRBV13|.|TRBD2
TGTGCCAGCAGCGCGCGGGGGGGCCGGAATAGAGAGACCCAGTACTTC
CASSARGGRNRETQYF
>TRBJ2-1|TRBV20-1|few|TRBD1
TGCAGTGCTAGAACCCCAGGACAGGGGAAATACAATGAGCAGTTCTTC
CSARTPGQGKYNEQFF
>TRBJ1-2|TRBV12-3/TRBV12-4|.|TRBD1
TGTGCCAGCAGTACAAACAGGGGCCGTCAGCATGGCTACACCTTC
CASSTNRGRQHGYTF
>TRBJ2-5|TRBV6-2/TRBV6-3|once|.
TGTGTCAGCAGACGGAAACCTCAAGAGACCCAGTACTTC
CVSRRKPQETQYF
>TRBJ1-6|TRBV15|few|TRBD1
TGTGCCACCAGCAGAGTAGGACAGGGTTTTGATTCACCCCTCCACTTT
CATSRVGQGFDSPLHF
>TRBJ2-1|TRBV19|.|TRBD2
TGTGCCAGCCCGCGGGGGTCTAGCTCCTACAATGAGCAGTTCTTC
CASPRGSSSYNEQFF
>TRBJ2-1|TRBV7-7|many|.
TGTGCTAGCAGCTTAGAAAGGACTGGGCCTAATGAGCAGTTCTTC
CASSLERTGPNEQFF
>TRBJ2-3|TRBV7-6|many|.
TGTGCCAGCAGCCACCGGGACCCCTCATGGACAGATACGCAGTATTTT
CASSHRDPSWTDTQYF
>TRBJ1-1|TRBV7-3|.|.
TGTGCCAGCAGCCAAGGAGGGGCCTGGAACACTGAAGCTTTCTTT
CASSQGGAWNTEAFF
>TRBJ2-7|TRBV7-2|many|TRBD1
TGTGCCAGCAGCCCGACAGGGGGCCTCTTGGACGAGCAGTACTTC
CASSPTGGLLDEQYF
>TRBJ1-1|TRBV6-2/TRBV6-3|many|.
TGTGCCAGCAGCCGAATCCGGGACGGACGACGATGGACTGAAGCTTTCTTT
CASSRIRDGRRWTEAFF
>TRBJ1-2|TRBV7-2|many|.
TGTGCCAGCAGCTTAGCAGGCAGTATTTACACCTTC
CASSLAGSIYTF
>TRBJ2-1|TRBV7-3|few|TRBD1
TGTGCCAGCAGCTTTATCAGGGGGCACGGCAATGAGCAGTTCTTC
CASSFIRGHGNEQFF
>TRBJ1-3|TRBV7-6|.|.
TGTGCCAGCAGCTTATTGGGGGGTTTTGGAAACACCATATATTTT
CASSLLGGFGNTIYF
>TRBJ1-2|TRBV6-5|few|.
TGTGCCAGCAGTTACTCGGGACTACCGTACTATGGCTACACCTTC
CASSYSGLPYYGYTF
>TRBJ2-5|TRBV12-5|many|TRBD1
TGTGCTAGTGGCGGGACAGAAGAGACCCAGTACTTC
CASGGTEETQYF
>TRBJ1-2|TRBV13|.|.
TGTGCCAGCAGCCCTATAATGGGGGTTAAGGGCTACACCTTC
CASSPIMGVKGYTF
>TRBJ2-1|TRBV6-5|.|.
TGTGCCAGCAGTCCGACCAAAGGACAAGGTCACAATGAGCAGTTCTTC
CASSPTKGQGHNEQFF
>TRBJ1-1|TRBV12-3/TRBV12-4|once|.
TGTGCCAGCAGCTTCGACGTGGAGGCTTGGGGGACGACCTATACAGTTCTAAACACTGAAGCTTTCTTT
CASSFDVEAWGTTYTVLNTEAFF
>TRBJ1-5|TRBV19|once|.
TGTGCCAGTAGTATCAGTTCGGGGCCCCAGCATTTT
CASSISSGPQHF
>TRBJ2-5|TRBV2|.|.
TGTGCCAGCAGCGAGACCGATATCTCAACTATACAAGAGACCCAGTACTTC
CASSETDISTIQETQYF
>TRBJ1-1|TRBV7-9|.|.
TGTGTCAGCACCTCGTTACACACTGAAGCTTTCTTT
CVSTSLHTEAFF
>TRBJ1-1|TRBV11-2|.|.
TGTGCCAGCAGCTTAGATCCGAGGGGAAACACTGAAGCTTTCTTT
CASSLDPRGNTEAFF
>TRBJ2-5|TRBV2|.|TRBD1
TGTGCCAGCAGGGGAGGACAGGGCGGGGAGACCCAGTACTTC
CASRGGQGGETQYF
>TRBJ2-3|TRBV7-9|few|.
TGTGCCAGCAGCTTAATGGCGGGGGCCCGCACAGATACGCAGTATTTT
CASSLMAGARTDTQYF
>TRBJ2-3|TRBV7-2|many|.
TGTGCCAGCAGCTTAAGCGACAGAAGCACAGATACGCAGTATTTT
CASSLSDRSTDTQYF
>TRBJ1-5|TRBV9|.|.
TGTGCCAGCAGCGTTGGGGACTACAATCAGCCCCAGCATTTT
CASSVGDYNQPQHF
>TRBJ2-7|TRBV19|few|.
TGTGCCAGTAGTACCAGGGGACGGGCCTACGAGCAGTACTTC
CASSTRGRAYEQYF
>TRBJ2-1|TRBV28|few|.
TGTGCCAGCAGTTTTCCCGGGTCCTACTACAATGAGCAGTTCTTC
CASSFPGSYYNEQFF
>TRBJ2-3|TRBV7-9|few|.
TGTGCCAGCAGCGTCGTGGGGCAGGGGGGGATATTTGGCACAGATACGCAGTATTTT
CASSVVGQGGIFGTDTQYF
>TRBJ1-2|TRBV24-1|.|.
TGTGCCACCAGTGAGGGCGACAGGACTGCTAACTATGGCTACACCTTC
CATSEGDRTANYGYTF
>TRBJ2-2|TRBV6-1|few|.
TGTGCCAGCAGTTACGCTCCCTGGGACTATTCCCAGGGGGGCACCGGGGAGCTGTTTTTT
CASSYAPWDYSQGGTGELFF
>TRBJ2-1|TRBV20-1|.|.
TGCAGTGCTAGAGATCAAGGGGGTCAGAAGGACAATGAGCAGTTCTTC
CSARDQGGQKDNEQFF
>TRBJ2-7|TRBV7-9|few|TRBD1
TGTGCCAGCAGCTCAACCCGGGACAGGGGTAGCCACGAGCAGTACTTC
CASSSTRDRGSHEQYF
>TRBJ2-3|TRBV7-9|few|.
TGTGCCAGCAGCTTCCCCCAAACAGCGCGAGAGGCTAGCACAGATACGCAGTATTTT
CASSFPQTAREASTDTQYF
>TRBJ1-1|TRBV19|.|.
TGTGCCAGTAGTATGGAGAGGGACACTGAAGCTTTCTTT
CASSMERDTEAFF
>TRBJ2-5|TRBV10-3|.|TRBD2
TGTGCCATCAGTGAGAGGGAAGCGGGGGGCCGGGAAGAGACCCAGTACTTC
CAISEREAGGREETQYF
>TRBJ2-1|TRBV11-2|.|TRBD1
TGTGTCAGCAGCTCCTCGCAACAGGGACAGGGGCGGAATGAGCAGTTCTTC
CVSSSSQQGQGRNEQFF
>TRBJ1-5|TRBV7-9|few|TRBD1
TGTGCCAGCAGCGCTACAGGGGTGTCTCAGCCCCAGCATTTT
CASSATGVSQPQHF
>TRBJ1-1|TRBV7-9|few|.
TGTGCCAGCAGCCCTACAGGGTCCCCTGAAGCTTTCTTT
CASSPTGSPEAFF
>TRBJ2-1|TRBV13|.|.
TGTGCCAGCAGCTACCGGGGCTCCGACAATGAGCAGTTCTTC
CASSYRGSDNEQFF
>TRBJ2-2|TRBV6-6|.|TRBD1
TGTGCCAGCAGTTACTGGACAGGGCTGGACACCGGGGAGCTGTTTTTT
CASSYWTGLDTGELFF
>TRBJ1-2|TRBV6-6|.|TRBD1
TGTGCCAGCAGGCATCGGACAGGGGGCTTCTATGGCTACACCTTC
CASRHRTGGFYGYTF
>TRBJ2-5|TRBV7-9|few|.
TGTGCCAGCACCCCGACAGGAGAAGAGACCCAGTACTTC
CASTPTGEETQYF
>TRBJ2-1|TRBV20-1|.|TRBD1
TGCAGTGCTAGAGGGACCCGGGACAGCTCCTACAATGAGCAGTTCTTC
CSARGTRDSSYNEQFF
>TRBJ2-7|TRBV19|few|.
TGTGCCACCCAAGACAGGTCCTACGAGCAGTACTTC
CATQDRSYEQYF
>TRBJ2-1|TRBV12-3/TRBV12-4|.|TRBD2
TGTGCCAGCGCATTAGAGGTAGCGGGGGTCCTCTACAATGAGCAGTTCTTC
CASALEVAGVLYNEQFF
>TRBJ2-5|TRBV9|.|.
TGTGCCAGCAGCGCCTCGGACAGAAGAGAGACCCAGTACTTC
CASSASDRRETQYF
>TRBJ2-7|TRBV6-2/TRBV6-3|few|.
TGTGCCAGCAGTTACCATAGGACATCCACGGCCTACGAGCAGTACTTC
CASSYHRTSTAYEQYF
>TRBJ1-2|TRBV12-3/TRBV12-4|many|.
TGTGCCAGCAGTCGAGGGGGGTTACGAGGCTACACCTTC
CASSRGGLRGYTF
>TRBJ1-2|TRBV5-4|once|.
TGTGCCAGCAGCTTTGGGATGGGGTGGACCTTC
CASSFGMGWTF
>TRBJ1-1|TRBV15|.|.
TGTGCCACCAGCAGAACAGCCTCGTGGACTGAAGCTTTCTTT
CATSRTASWTEAFF